This TCR beta chain stems from a study of T cells in Graves' hyperthyroidism and ophthalmopathy. Across the whole study: Peripheral blood samples were taken at initial diagnosis, prior to any treatment.

This clonotype was seen repeatedly, ten times or more. Antigen unknown. Study-wide results and limits: Most thyroid clonotypes with frequency above 0.001 were detected in blood.

Germline V gives CDR1 KGHDR, CDR2 SFDVKD. The CDR3 sequence is 15 residues long. Trimming removed 8 bases from V and 2 bases from J, with 14 bases in between. Researchers took RNA transcripts and amplified the TCR beta CDR3 regions from them. When the TCR CDR3 underwent first-round RT-PCR, the HTBI primer set was used. In TCRdb, the multiplex PCR reads were re-called with MiXCR into one record per CDR3 protein. This repertoire shows roughly 550,000 distinct CDR3 sequences, approximately 16% found once; its top ten account for 25% to 30%. Extraction of PBMCs used 10 ml of fresh peripheral blood. This chain uses TRBV24-1 with TRBJ2-2; tentatively, D is TRBD1 or TRBD2 (6 bases each). The sample was blood. The sequence derives from a woman younger than 45 with Graves' ophthalmopathy. DNA for the CDR3: TGTGCCACCATGGGGGGCGCGGGAAACACCGGGGAGCTGTTTTTT. Translation gives CATMGGAGNTGELFF.